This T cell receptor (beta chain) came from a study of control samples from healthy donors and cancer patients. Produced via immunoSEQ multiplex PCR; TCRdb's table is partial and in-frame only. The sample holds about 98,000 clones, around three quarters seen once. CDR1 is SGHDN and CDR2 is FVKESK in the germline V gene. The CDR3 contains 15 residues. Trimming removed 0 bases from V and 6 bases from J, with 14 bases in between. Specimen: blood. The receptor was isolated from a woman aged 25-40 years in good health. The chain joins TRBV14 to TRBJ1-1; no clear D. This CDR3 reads CASSQDRQRWAEAFF. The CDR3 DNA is TGTGCCAGCAGCCAAGATCGGCAGCGTTGGGCTGAAGCTTTCTTT.